A single sample is the source of the 2 T cell receptor beta chains below, sequenced in a study of multiple sclerosis patients with progressive multifocal leukoencephalopathy. Documented time point: before natalizumab initiation. Using immunoSEQ multiplex PCR, the repertoire was profiled, and TCRdb retains in-frame clones only, with some absent. Altogether fewer than 40,000 clones are present, 85% to 95% being singletons, with the ten largest covering more than 1.5%. Source material: PBMCs. The receptors here all came from a man under 40 with multiple sclerosis.

The chain employs TRBV5-1 and TRBJ2-7; TRBD2 aligns across 7 bases. With V trimmed by 6 bases and J by 2 bases, 8 bases remained unmatched. Per the germline V gene, CDR1 is SGHRS and CDR2 is YFSETQ. There are 14 residues in the CDR3. Here the CDR3 reads CASKGTGGAYEQYF. CDR3 in DNA: TGCGCCAGCAAGGGAACGGGAGGCGCCTACGAGCAGTACTTC.

J is TRBJ2-7 and V is TRBV18; 10 bases map to TRBD1. Germline loops: CDR1 KGHSH, CDR2 LQKENI. J lost 5 bases, V lost 3 bases, and 7 bases had no gene match. This CDR3 is built from 15 residues. CDR3 residues: CASSPPGTGVNEQYF. The CDR3 DNA reads TGTGCCAGCTCACCCCCCGGGACAGGGGTCAACGAGCAGTACTTC.